These T cell receptor beta chains were read from a single sample in a study of T cell changes during pregnancy in multiple sclerosis. Produced via immunoSEQ multiplex PCR; TCRdb's table is partial and in-frame only. The sample lists about 60,000 clones, 80% to 95% seen once, with 0.75% to 0.95% in the top ten. Sequenced material: peripheral blood, taken in the first trimester of pregnancy. The receptors here all came from a female donor with multiple sclerosis, enrolled in a pregnancy study. CDR3s include the opening cysteine and the closing phenylalanine or tryptophan. The D gene is left open where the match is weak. Clone sizes are given selectively: once, few, many, or a class where the clone is expanded.

>few|NA|TRBJ1-6|TRBV27
CASGEGQSPLHF
TGTGCCAGCGGGGAGGGGCAGTCACCCCTCCACTTT
>NA|NA|TRBJ1-1|TRBV18
CASSPMQDTEAFF
TGTGCCAGCTCACCCATGCAGGACACTGAAGCTTTCTTT
>NA|NA|TRBJ1-3|TRBV19
CGSGESSGNTIYF
TGTGGATCGGGGGAGAGCTCTGGAAACACCATATATTTT
>NA|TRBD2|TRBJ2-7|TRBV7-2
CASSRGLAGSYEQYF
TGTGCCAGCAGCAGGGGACTAGCGGGGTCCTACGAGCAGTACTTC
>NA|NA|TRBJ2-5|TRBV28
CASRHTGYQETQYF
TGTGCCAGCAGGCACACAGGGTACCAAGAGACCCAGTACTTC
>NA|NA|TRBJ1-4|TRBV4-2
CASSLGGGGQGNEKLFF
TGTGCCAGCAGCCTAGGCGGGGGGGGGCAGGGGAATGAAAAACTGTTTTTT
>NA|TRBD1|TRBJ1-1|TRBV7-6
CASSLEQGLEAFF
TGTGCCAGCAGCTTAGAACAGGGGCTTGAAGCTTTCTTT
>NA|NA|TRBJ2-3|TRBV7-2
CASSLAGRGADTQYF
TGTGCCAGCAGCTTAGCGGGGCGGGGCGCAGATACGCAGTATTTT
>NA|NA|TRBJ2-5|TRBV10-3
CAISGTVAETQYF
TGTGCCATCAGTGGGACAGTGGCGGAGACCCAGTACTTC
>NA|NA|TRBJ2-4|TRBV19
CASSSQAKNIQYF
TGTGCCAGTAGTTCTCAGGCCAAAAACATTCAGTACTTC
>NA|TRBD2|TRBJ2-1|TRBV6-4
CASSAGTSGAHEQFF
TGTGCCAGCAGTGCCGGGACTAGCGGGGCCCATGAGCAGTTCTTC
>few|TRBD1|TRBJ2-2|TRBV27
CASSSKQGAGTGELFF
TGTGCCAGCAGTTCCAAGCAGGGGGCGGGCACCGGGGAGCTGTTTTTT
>NA|NA|TRBJ2-7|TRBV19
CASSLTQARTYEQYF
TGTGCCAGTAGTCTCACACAGGCAAGGACCTACGAGCAGTACTTC
>NA|NA|TRBJ1-5|TRBV19
CASSDRNQPQHF
TGTGCCAGTAGTGACAGAAATCAGCCCCAGCATTTT
>NA|TRBD2|TRBJ2-2|TRBV6-6
CATNEAGGNTGELFF
TGTGCCACCAACGAAGCGGGGGGGAACACCGGGGAGCTGTTTTTT
>NA|NA|TRBJ1-4|TRBV5-1
CASSLESQARPNEKLFF
TGCGCCAGCAGCTTGGAATCCCAGGCCCGCCCTAATGAAAAACTGTTTTTT
>NA|TRBD1|TRBJ1-2|TRBV9
CASSAPQGADGYTF
TGTGCCAGCAGCGCACCTCAGGGGGCGGATGGCTACACCTTC
>NA|TRBD2|TRBJ2-2|TRBV2
CASGTSGGTGELFF
TGTGCCAGCGGGACTAGCGGGGGAACTGGGGAGCTGTTTTTT
>NA|TRBD1|TRBJ1-6|TRBV11-1
CASSSGRDSPFYNSPLHF
TGTGCCAGCAGCTCCGGCCGGGACAGCCCCTTCTATAATTCACCCCTCCACTTT
>NA|NA|TRBJ2-6|TRBV6-1
CASSEAQGGANVLTF
TGTGCCAGCAGTGAAGCGCAGGGTGGGGCCAACGTCCTGACTTTC
>NA|TRBD2|TRBJ2-3|TRBV6-1
CASSATSGHTDTQYF
TGTGCCAGCAGCGCAACTAGCGGACACACAGATACGCAGTATTTT
>once|TRBD2|TRBJ2-3|TRBV19
CASSIAQRGGVGDTQYF
TGTGCCAGTAGTATCGCCCAGCGGGGGGGCGTAGGAGATACGCAGTATTTT
>NA|NA|TRBJ1-1|TRBV5-1
CASSLAGGTFEAFF
TGCGCCAGCAGCTTGGCCGGTGGTACTTTCGAAGCTTTCTTT
>medium-sized|TRBD1|TRBJ2-1|TRBV6-4
CASSEGGQGADEQFF
TGTGCCAGCAGTGAGGGGGGACAGGGGGCGGATGAGCAGTTCTTC
>NA|NA|TRBJ1-1|TRBV11-2
CASSNLGRDANTEAFF
TGTGCCAGCAGCAACTTGGGGAGGGACGCTAACACTGAAGCTTTCTTT
>NA|NA|TRBJ2-5|TRBV7-2
CASSLAVGQGETQYF
TGTGCCAGCAGCTTAGCGGTGGGTCAGGGAGAGACCCAGTACTTC
>NA|TRBD1|TRBJ1-2|TRBV6-6
CASSGPGQANYGYTF
TGTGCCAGCAGTGGGCCGGGACAGGCTAACTATGGCTACACCTTC
>NA|NA|TRBJ2-3|TRBV27
CASSLDLQAGLTDTQYF
TGTGCCAGCAGTTTAGACCTTCAAGCGGGCCTCACAGATACGCAGTATTTT
>NA|NA|TRBJ2-7|TRBV9
CASSVAEASYEQYF
TGTGCCAGCAGCGTAGCGGAGGCCTCCTACGAGCAGTACTTC
>NA|NA|TRBJ1-3|TRBV5-4
CASSQQGTGNTIYF
TGTGCCAGCAGTCAACAGGGTACTGGAAACACCATATATTTT
>NA|TRBD1|TRBJ2-2|TRBV7-6
CASSFFRDRNTGELFF
TGTGCCAGCAGCTTTTTCCGGGACAGGAACACCGGGGAGCTGTTTTTT
>NA|NA|TRBJ2-1|TRBV7-2
CASSYASGRGAPRNEQFF
TGTGCCAGCAGCTACGCTTCGGGGCGCGGGGCCCCGAGGAATGAGCAGTTCTTC
>NA|TRBD2|TRBJ2-5|TRBV2
CASRERGGWEIQYF
TGTGCCAGCAGGGAGCGGGGGGGCTGGGAGATCCAGTACTTC
>NA|NA|TRBJ1-2|TRBV27
CASSNSYTGPANYGYTF
TGTGCCAGCAGTAACTCCTATACAGGTCCAGCTAACTATGGCTACACCTTC
>NA|TRBD1|TRBJ1-2|TRBV19
CASSTPGQGAGYGYTF
TGTGCCAGTAGTACTCCGGGACAGGGGGCCGGATATGGCTACACCTTC
>NA|NA|TRBJ1-1|TRBV21-1
CAKQTTGNTEAFF
TGTGCCAAACAGACGACCGGGAACACTGAAGCTTTCTTT
>NA|TRBD2|TRBJ2-5|TRBV4-3
CASSRRKLAGARRTQYF
TGCGCCAGCAGCCGCCGAAAACTAGCGGGGGCCCGTAGGACCCAGTACTTC
>NA|TRBD1|TRBJ1-2|TRBV6-6
CASKQGYGYTF
TGTGCCAGCAAACAGGGGTACGGCTACACCTTC
>once|NA|TRBJ1-6|TRBV6-5
CASSRQTSGGSPLHF
TGTGCCAGCAGTCGCCAAACTTCGGGAGGTTCACCCCTCCACTTT
>NA|TRBD2|TRBJ2-4|TRBV7-2
CASSSPAGVQNIQYF
TGTGCCAGCAGCTCACCAGCGGGGGTGCAAAACATTCAGTACTTC
>NA|TRBD1|TRBJ1-4|TRBV29-1
CSAGQGNEKLFF
TGCAGCGCTGGACAGGGTAATGAAAAACTGTTTTTT
>few|NA|TRBJ1-1|TRBV7-9
CASSTGYTEAFF
TGTGCCAGCAGCACAGGGTACACTGAAGCTTTCTTT
>NA|NA|TRBJ1-3|TRBV11-2
CASSSTGFLGSGNTIYF
TGTGCCAGCAGCTCAACCGGGTTTCTTGGATCCGGAAACACCATATATTTT
>once|NA|TRBJ2-7|TRBV7-2
CASSRGTDYTYEQYF
TGTGCCAGCAGCCGGGGGACCGACTACACCTACGAGCAGTACTTC
>NA|TRBD1|TRBJ1-2|TRBV18
CASSPAGTGGANGYTF
TGTGCCAGCTCACCCGCCGGGACAGGGGGCGCGAATGGCTACACCTTC
>NA|NA|TRBJ1-1|TRBV4-1
CASSQDTGRQGGMNTEAFF
TGCGCCAGCAGCCAAGATACAGGACGGCAGGGAGGGATGAACACTGAAGCTTTCTTT
>NA|TRBD1|TRBJ2-5|TRBV18
CASSPLDRGETQYF
TGTGCCAGCTCACCTTTGGACAGGGGGGAGACCCAGTACTTC
>NA|TRBD2|TRBJ2-1|TRBV7-2
CASSLGGTDEQFF
TGTGCCAGCAGCCTCGGGGGGACGGATGAGCAGTTCTTC
>NA|NA|TRBJ2-3|TRBV11-2
CASSWDSPDTQYF
TGTGCCAGCAGTTGGGACTCCCCTGATACGCAGTATTTT
>NA|TRBD1|TRBJ1-5|TRBV7-2
CASSLQAGGGSNQPQHF
TGTGCCAGCAGCCTCCAGGCAGGGGGAGGAAGCAATCAGCCCCAGCATTTT
>NA|NA|TRBJ2-7|TRBV7-6
CASSGPGRNEQYF
TGTGCCAGCTCCGGGCCAGGGAGGAACGAGCAGTACTTC
>NA|TRBD2|TRBJ2-3|TRBV5-4
CASSLKRGEGTDTQYF
TGTGCCAGCAGCTTAAAGCGGGGGGAGGGCACAGATACGCAGTATTTT
>NA|TRBD1|TRBJ1-2|TRBV11-1
CASSLARGQGDYGYTF
TGTGCCAGCAGCTTAGCCCGGGGACAGGGAGACTATGGCTACACCTTC
>NA|NA|TRBJ2-5|TRBV18
CASSPPAGETQYF
TGTGCCAGCTCACCACCGGCGGGAGAGACCCAGTACTTC